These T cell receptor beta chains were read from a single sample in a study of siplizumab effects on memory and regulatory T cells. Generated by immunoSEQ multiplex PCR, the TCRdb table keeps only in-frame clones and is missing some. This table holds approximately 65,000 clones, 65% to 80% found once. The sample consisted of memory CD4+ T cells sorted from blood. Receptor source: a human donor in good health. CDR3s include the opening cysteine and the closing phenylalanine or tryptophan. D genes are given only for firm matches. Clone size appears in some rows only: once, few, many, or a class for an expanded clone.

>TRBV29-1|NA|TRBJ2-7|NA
CSVVDSSYEQYF
TGCAGCGTTGTTGACAGCTCCTACGAGCAGTACTTC
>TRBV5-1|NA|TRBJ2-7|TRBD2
CASNRRGAPQEQYF
TGCGCCAGCAATAGGCGGGGGGCCCCACAAGAGCAGTACTTC
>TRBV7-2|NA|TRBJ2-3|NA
CASSFPPDTQYF
TGTGCCAGCAGCTTTCCCCCCGATACGCAGTATTTT
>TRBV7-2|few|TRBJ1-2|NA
CASSLASPPRIYTF
TGTGCCAGCAGCTTAGCGTCTCCCCCACGAATCTACACCTTC
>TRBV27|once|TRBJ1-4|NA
CTSSDTPPGEKLFF
TGTACCAGCAGTGACACCCCTCCGGGGGAAAAACTGTTTTTT
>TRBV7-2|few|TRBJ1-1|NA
CASRSRGGAMNTEAFF
TGTGCCAGCAGGTCCCGGGGCGGGGCAATGAACACTGAAGCTTTCTTT
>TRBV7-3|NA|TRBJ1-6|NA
CASSLNYNSPLHF
TGTGCCAGCAGCTTAAACTATAATTCACCCCTCCACTTT
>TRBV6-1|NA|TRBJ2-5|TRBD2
CASSELSGGAGETQYF
TGTGCCAGCAGTGAGCTTAGCGGGGGGGCCGGGGAGACCCAGTACTTC
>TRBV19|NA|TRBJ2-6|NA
CASSIRGRRQNDGANVLTF
TGTGCCAGTAGTATTCGAGGTCGCCGGCAAAACGATGGGGCCAACGTCCTGACTTTC
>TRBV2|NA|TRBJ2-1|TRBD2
CASSELQRGTTEQFF
TGTGCCAGCAGTGAATTACAGCGGGGGACGACTGAGCAGTTCTTC
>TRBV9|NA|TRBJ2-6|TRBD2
CASSVGLAGDGANVLTF
TGTGCCAGCAGCGTAGGACTAGCGGGGGATGGGGCCAACGTCCTGACTTTC
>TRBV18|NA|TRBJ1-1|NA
CASSPQGGGGTEAFF
TGTGCCAGCTCACCACAGGGTGGGGGGGGCACTGAAGCTTTCTTT
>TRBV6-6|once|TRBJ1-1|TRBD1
CASSMGQVAFF
TGTGCCAGCAGTATGGGACAGGTGGCTTTCTTT
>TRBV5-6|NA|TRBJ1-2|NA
CASRRDEDGYTF
TGTGCCAGCCGCCGGGACGAGGATGGCTACACCTTC
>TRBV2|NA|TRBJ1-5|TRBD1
CASRPDRSGRHQPQHF
TGTGCCAGCAGGCCGGACAGGTCCGGGAGGCATCAGCCCCAGCATTTT
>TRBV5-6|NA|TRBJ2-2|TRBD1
CASSPDRGNTGELFF
TGTGCCAGCAGCCCGGACAGGGGGAACACCGGGGAGCTGTTTTTT
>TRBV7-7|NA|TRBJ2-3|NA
CASSPTTGWLSSSTDTQYF
TGTGCCAGCAGCCCGACGACCGGTTGGCTAAGCTCTAGCACAGATACGCAGTATTTT
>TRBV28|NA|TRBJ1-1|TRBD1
CASSFLDRDDSEAFF
TGTGCCAGCAGTTTTCTGGACAGGGATGACAGTGAAGCTTTCTTT
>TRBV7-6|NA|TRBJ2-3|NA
CASSLAHRPTDTQYF
TGTGCCAGCAGCTTAGCTCACAGACCCACAGATACGCAGTATTTT
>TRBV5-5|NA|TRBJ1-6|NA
CASSPDQGSPLHF
TGTGCCAGCAGCCCGGATCAAGGTTCACCCCTCCACTTT
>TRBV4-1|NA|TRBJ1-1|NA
CASSQDGQLGAFF
TGCGCCAGCAGCCAAGACGGACAGCTCGGCGCTTTCTTT
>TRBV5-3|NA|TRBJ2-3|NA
CARSLGTSSTDTQYF
TGTGCCAGAAGCTTGGGGACATCTAGCACAGATACGCAGTATTTT
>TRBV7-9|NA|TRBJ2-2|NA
CASSRGQGTGELFF
TGTGCCAGCAGTAGAGGGCAGGGAACCGGGGAGCTGTTTTTT
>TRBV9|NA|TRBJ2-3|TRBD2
CASSLRGELTDTQYF
TGTGCCAGCAGCCTCCGGGGGGAGCTCACAGATACGCAGTATTTT
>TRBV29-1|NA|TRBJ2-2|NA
CSAPTGSNTGELFF
TGCAGCGCCCCGACAGGATCGAACACCGGGGAGCTGTTTTTT
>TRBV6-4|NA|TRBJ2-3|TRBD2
CASSDGTSGGRTDTQYF
TGTGCCAGCAGTGACGGGACTAGCGGGGGGCGCACAGATACGCAGTATTTT
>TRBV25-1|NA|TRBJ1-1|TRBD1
CASISRGRSTEAFF
TGTGCCAGCATTTCCAGGGGGAGAAGCACTGAAGCTTTCTTT
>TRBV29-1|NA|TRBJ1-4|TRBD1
CSVPGQGGVLATNEKLFF
TGCAGCGTCCCGGGACAGGGAGGGGTCCTTGCAACTAATGAAAAACTGTTTTTT
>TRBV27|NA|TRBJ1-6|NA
CASLAGPNSPLHF
TGTGCCAGCCTTGCGGGCCCTAATTCACCCCTCCACTTT
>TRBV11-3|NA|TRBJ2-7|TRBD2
CASSLGSRGRENEQYF
TGTGCCAGCAGCTTGGGCTCCCGAGGGAGGGAGAACGAGCAGTACTTC
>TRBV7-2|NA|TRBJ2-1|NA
CASSLEGLGDEQFF
TGTGCCAGCAGCTTAGAGGGGCTGGGGGATGAGCAGTTCTTC
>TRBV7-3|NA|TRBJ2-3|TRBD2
CASSPSAGGYTDTQYF
TGTGCCAGCAGCCCCTCCGCGGGGGGATACACAGATACGCAGTATTTT
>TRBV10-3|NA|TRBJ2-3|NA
CAIRTGSGGDTQYF
TGTGCCATCAGGACAGGGTCGGGAGGCGATACGCAGTATTTT
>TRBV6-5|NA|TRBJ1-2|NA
CASSLLQGSYGYTF
TGTGCCAGCAGTTTACTTCAGGGCTCTTATGGCTACACCTTC
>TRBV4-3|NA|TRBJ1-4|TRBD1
CASSQDSGTGSGEKLFF
TGCGCCAGCAGCCAAGATTCGGGGACAGGGTCAGGTGAAAAACTGTTTTTT
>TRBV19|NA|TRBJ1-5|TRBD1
CASSALGQSSNQPQHF
TGTGCCAGTAGTGCCCTGGGACAGAGTAGCAATCAGCCCCAGCATTTT
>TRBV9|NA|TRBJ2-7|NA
CASSVGGNEQYF
TGTGCCAGCAGCGTAGGGGGAAACGAGCAGTACTTC
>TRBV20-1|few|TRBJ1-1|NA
CSARLNTEAFF
TGCAGTGCTAGACTGAACACTGAAGCTTTCTTT
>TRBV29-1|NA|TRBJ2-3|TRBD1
CSVGQTTTSTDTQYF
TGCAGCGTGGGACAGACTACTACTAGCACAGATACGCAGTATTTT
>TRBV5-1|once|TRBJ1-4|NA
CASSSMSGGSNEKLFF
TGCGCCAGCAGCTCCATGTCGGGGGGCTCTAATGAAAAACTGTTTTTT
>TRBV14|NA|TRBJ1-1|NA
CASSQTLNTEAFF
TGTGCCAGCAGCCAGACGTTGAACACTGAAGCTTTCTTT
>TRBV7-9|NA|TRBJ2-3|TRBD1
CASSLTDRGIRSGTDTQYF
TGTGCCAGCAGCTTAACGGACAGGGGTATCCGAAGTGGCACAGATACGCAGTATTTT
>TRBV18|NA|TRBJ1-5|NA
CASSSGDGNQPQHF
TGTGCCAGCTCATCCGGGGACGGCAATCAGCCCCAGCATTTT
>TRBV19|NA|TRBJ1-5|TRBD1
CASSIRTGQPQHF
TGTGCCAGTAGTATTCGGACAGGTCAGCCCCAGCATTTT
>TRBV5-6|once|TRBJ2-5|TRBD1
CASSFLDRGAETQYF
TGTGCCAGCAGCTTCCTCGACAGGGGAGCAGAGACCCAGTACTTC
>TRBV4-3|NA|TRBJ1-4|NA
CASSQAIGKGSEKLFF
TGCGCCAGCAGCCAAGCCATCGGGAAGGGTTCTGAAAAACTGTTTTTT
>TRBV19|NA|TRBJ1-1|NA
CASSITGRTEAFF
TGTGCCAGTAGTATTACAGGGCGGACTGAAGCTTTCTTT
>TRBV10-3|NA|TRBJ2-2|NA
CAISEGSGQTQGELFF
TGTGCCATCAGTGAGGGATCTGGACAGACCCAAGGGGAGCTGTTTTTT
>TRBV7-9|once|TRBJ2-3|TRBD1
CASSLRQGHTDTQYF
TGTGCCAGCAGCTTAAGACAGGGCCACACAGATACGCAGTATTTT
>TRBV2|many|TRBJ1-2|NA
CASSEQIYGYTF
TGTGCCAGCAGTGAACAGATCTATGGCTACACCTTC
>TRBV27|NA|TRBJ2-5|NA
CASSRRIGLGETQYF
TGTGCCAGCAGCCGCCGTATAGGGCTGGGGGAGACCCAGTACTTC
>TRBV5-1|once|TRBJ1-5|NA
CASSLVSGALHLSNQPQHF
TGCGCCAGCAGCTTGGTTTCGGGGGCGCTTCATCTTAGCAATCAGCCCCAGCATTTT
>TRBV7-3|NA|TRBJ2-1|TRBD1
CASSRDRGYYNEQFF
TGTGCCAGCAGCCGTGACAGGGGGTACTACAATGAGCAGTTCTTC
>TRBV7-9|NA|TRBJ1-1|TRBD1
CASSIRRQGTEAFF
TGTGCCAGCAGCATTCGAAGACAGGGCACTGAAGCTTTCTTT